These 8 T cell receptor beta chains came from one sample sequenced in a study of OX40 agonist ivuxolimab in advanced cancers. Profiled with immunoSEQ multiplex PCR; TCRdb holds only in-frame clones, not every one. The data show roughly 70,000 clones, less than 85% seen once. Source: CD4+ or CD8+ T cells sorted from blood, taken in a trial of the OX40 agonist ivuxolimab. The receptors originated from an adult with an advanced solid tumor such as melanoma, head and neck, liver or kidney cancer.

This chain connects TRBV4-1 to TRBJ1-2; 9 positions agree with TRBD1. CDR3 length: 17 amino acids. The V and J ends lost 1 base and 8 bases, in that order; junction bases with no gene match: 14. Germline loops: CDR1 MGHRA, CDR2 YSYEKL. Written as DNA, the CDR3 is TGCGCCAGCAGCCAAGCCGGACCTACAGGGGGCATAAGCGGCTACACCTTC. Amino acids: CASSQAGPTGGISGYTF.

The chain combines TRBV2 with TRBJ1-2; D call uncertain. CDR1 and CDR2 (germline): SNHLY, FYNNEI. The CDR3 sequence is 15 residues long. V lost 0 bases to trimming and J lost 3 bases, with 11 bases between them. The CDR3 reads CASSEAGGRDYGYTF. The CDR3 DNA sequence: TGTGCCAGCAGTGAAGCGGGTGGCAGAGACTATGGCTACACCTTC.

This clone was recorded only once. The chain uses TRBV4-1 and TRBJ1-1; perhaps TRBD1 as D (6 bases). V was cut by 4 bases and J by 2 bases, with 14 bases left in between. The V gene's germline CDR1 is MGHRA and CDR2 YSYEKL. The CDR3 length is 15 residues. The CDR3 is CASSPVGTRNTEAFF. The CDR3, as DNA: TGCGCCAGCAGCCCCGTAGGGACACGCAACACTGAAGCTTTCTTT.

The chain combines TRBV6-6 with TRBJ1-2, with D perhaps TRBD1 (5 bases). V was clipped by 8 bases and J by 7 bases, with 17 bases between them. The CDR3 consists of 13 residues. The V gene's germline CDR1 is MNHNY and CDR2 SVGAGI (reference sequence). The CDR3 bases are TGTGCCAGCCGAAAAACAGGCCAGGGTGGCTACACCTTC. This gives the protein CASRKTGQGGYTF.

This clone was seen a few times. The chain joins TRBV9 to TRBJ1-1; 8 nucleotides align to TRBD1. The CDR3 runs to 15 residues. Germline assignment: CDR1 SGDLS and CDR2 YYNGEE. The ends lost 4 bases at V and 7 bases at J; junction bases unmatched: 12. CDR3 residues: CASSPRMDRADEAFF. The CDR3 DNA is TGTGCCAGCAGCCCGAGGATGGACAGGGCTGATGAAGCTTTCTTT.

V is TRBV5-1 and J is TRBJ2-3, with TRBD1 matching over 12 bases. The CDR3 loop spans 16 amino acids. The V gene end was trimmed by 3 bases and the J gene end by 5 bases; junction bases not matched to a gene: 7. Germline V CDR1 and CDR2: SGHRS, YFSETQ. The CDR3 DNA follows: TGCGCCAGCAGCTCACAGGGGACAGGGGGCGTAGATACGCAGTATTTT. Translating gives CASSSQGTGGVDTQYF. Drawing the rest from reference TRBV5-1 and TRBJ2-3, the complete variable domain is KAGVTQTPRYLIKTRGQQVTLSCSPISGHRSVSWYQQTPGQGLQFLFEYFSETQRNKGNFPGRFSGRQFSNSRSEMNVSTLELGDSALYLCASSSQGTGGVDTQYFGPGTRLTVL.

The V and J genes are TRBV5-1 and TRBJ2-5; 7 bases map to TRBD2. Germline CDR1 reads SGHRS; CDR2 reads YFSETQ. The CDR3 runs 16 residues. Trimming removed 0 bases from V and 4 bases from J; junction bases left unmatched: 9. CDR3 region: CASSLAFAGVLETQYF. The DNA of the CDR3 is TGCGCCAGCAGCTTGGCCTTCGCGGGAGTCCTAGAGACCCAGTACTTC.

This chain uses TRBV19 with TRBJ2-6; 10 nucleotides agree with TRBD1. Trimming removed 3 bases from V and 4 bases from J; junction bases left unmatched: 6. This CDR3 spans 17 amino acids. The germline gives CDR1 LNHDA, CDR2 SQIVND (reference sequence). The CDR3 nucleotides are TGTGCCAGTAGTATGGGTGACAGGGGGCTCGGGGCCAACGTCCTGACTTTC. It is translated as CASSMGDRGLGANVLTF.